The 4 T cell receptor beta chains in this list originate from one sample, sequenced in a study of T cell repertoires in cytomegalovirus infection. TCRdb re-called the reads with MiXCR, one entry per CDR3 protein. The profile covers hundreds of thousands of distinct CDR3 sequences, with 9.5% appearing a single time and roughly 4.5% taken by the ten largest. The sequencing sample was made of PBMCs. The source is a human donor in good health (CMV status not recorded). Some clones in this sample may be carry-over from other donors' samples.

This clonotype was counted many times. The chain couples TRBV7-2 to TRBJ1-6, with D possibly matching TRBD1 (5 bases). The CDR3 extends over 14 amino acids. CDR1 SGHTA and CDR2 FQGNSA come from the germline V gene. V dropped 7 bases and J dropped 10 bases, with 17 bases sitting between them. The CDR3 bases are TGTGCCAGCACTATCATGCGGGGGGGGTCACCCCTCCACTTT. It codes for CASTIMRGGSPLHF.

This chain links TRBV12-3 or TRBV12-4 with TRBJ1-2; no reliable D call. V was cut by 6 bases and J by 5 bases, with 10 bases left in between. The CDR3 totals 12 residues. CDR3 nucleotide sequence: TGTGCCAGCAGCAACCTCGGGTATGGCTACACCTTC. Amino acids: CASSNLGYGYTF.

V and J are TRBV6-8 and TRBJ2-1, with 12 bases fitting TRBD2. CDR3 length: 14 residues. J gave up 5 bases and V 7 bases, and 3 bases lay outside the gene matches. CDR1 and CDR2 from the germline V gene are MNHGY and SAAAGT. CDR3 protein: CASIRTSGDNEQFF. CDR3 sequence (DNA): TGTGCCAGCATCCGGACTAGCGGGGACAATGAGCAGTTCTTC.

In its sample, this clonotype was seen a few times. The chain has TRBV7-9 and TRBJ1-6; the match to TRBD1 covers 11 bases. The CDR3 length is 14 residues. Germline CDR1 and CDR2: SEHNR and FQNEAQ (reference sequence). The V gene end was trimmed by 4 bases and the J gene end by 7 bases; junction bases not matched to a gene: 0. CDR3 protein: CASSWTGGNSPLHF. The CDR3 coding sequence is TGTGCCAGCAGCTGGACAGGGGGCAATTCACCCCTCCACTTT.